One sample yielded the 19 T cell receptor beta chains listed below, sequenced in a study of T cell clonotyping in hematopoietic cell transplantation. Some clones are missing from TCRdb's copy, which holds only in-frame ones; the method was immunoSEQ multiplex PCR. Altogether about 29,000 clones are present, about 83% being singletons, with the ten largest covering 5.5% to 8%. Time point described: recipient sample about 28 days before transplant, after cytoreduction. Sequenced material: peripheral blood mononuclear cells, taken before stem cell transplant. The receptors stem from a woman under 40 with chronic myeloid leukemia. Some clones in this sample may be carry-over from other donors' samples.

In this sample, this clone turned up a few times. The V and J genes are TRBV6-1 and TRBJ1-2; D may be TRBD1 (5 bases). Per germline, CDR1 MNHNS and CDR2 SASEGT. Trimming pared 11 bases from V and 2 bases from J, leaving 15 bases between. The CDR3 is 13 amino acids. The CDR3 is CAVDGRANYGYTF. The CDR3 coding sequence is TGTGCCGTGGATGGCAGGGCAAACTATGGCTACACCTTC.

V usage is TRBV19 and J usage is TRBJ2-5; the D gene could be TRBD1 or TRBD2 (5 bases each). This CDR3 contains 13 residues. Trimming cost V 8 bases and J 5 bases, with 15 bases left between them. Germline lookup yields CDR1 LNHDA and CDR2 SQIVND (reference sequence). CDR3 sequence reads: CASRDPSRETQYF. The CDR3 DNA follows: TGTGCCAGTCGGGACCCTTCGAGGGAGACCCAGTACTTC.

This clone turned up a few times. The chain carries TRBV7-2 and TRBJ2-7; D is uncertain. The CDR3 has 14 residues. V dropped 1 base and J dropped 2 bases, with 9 bases sitting between them. The germline V gene encodes CDR1 SGHTA and CDR2 FQGNSA. The CDR3 reads CASSLELGTYEQYV. The DNA for the CDR3 is TGTGCCAGCAGCTTAGAACTGGGAACCTACGAGCAGTACGTC.

The V call is TRBV2, the J call TRBJ1-2; 7 bases match TRBD1. Germline CDR1 SNHLY, CDR2 FYNNEI. The CDR3 extends over 10 amino acids. Losses at the gene ends were 8 bases for V and 14 bases for J; bases not matched to a gene: 8. CDR3: CASGTANDTF. In nucleotides, the CDR3 is TGTGCCAGCGGGACAGCCAACGATACCTTC.

CDR3 nucleotides: TGTGCCAGCAGCCTCGGGGGGAATTGGAATGAGCAGTTCTTC. Its protein product is CASSLGGNWNEQFF. The V gene is TRBV14, the J gene TRBJ2-1; 7 bases line up with TRBD2. Losses at the gene ends were 4 bases for V and 7 bases for J; bases not matched to a gene: 7. CDR1 SGHDN and CDR2 FVKESK come from the germline V gene. The CDR3 loop spans 14 amino acids.

The chain couples TRBV30 to TRBJ1-6; D ambiguous. The CDR3 contains 15 residues. The germline CDR1 and CDR2 sequences are GTSNPN and SVGIG (reference sequence). V lost 4 bases to trimming and J lost 11 bases, with 21 bases between them. The CDR3, as DNA: TGTGCCTGGAATCCCCGTGTGGCAGCCTCCACACCCCTCCACTTT. It specifies CAWNPRVAASTPLHF.

This clone was observed once. The V call is TRBV29-1, the J call TRBJ2-3; D gene uncertain. The CDR3 runs 11 residues. The germline V gene has CDR1 SQVTM and CDR2 ANQGSEA. The ends were cut back, 3 bases at V and 6 bases at J, with 7 bases in the middle. As DNA, the CDR3 is TGCAGCGTTGAGAGCAGGGATACGCAGTATTTT. Amino acid sequence: CSVESRDTQYF.

V gene TRBV2 combines with J gene TRBJ1-6, with D tentatively TRBD1 (5 bases). With 9 bases removed from V and 7 bases from J, the gap between germline ends came to 19 bases. The length of the CDR3 is 15 residues. CDR1 SNHLY and CDR2 FYNNEI come from the germline V gene. The CDR3 here is CASPAGEGKNSPLHF. Written as DNA, the CDR3 is TGTGCCAGTCCTGCGGGGGAAGGGAAGAATTCACCCCTCCACTTT.

The chain joins TRBV30 to TRBJ1-3; the D is unclear. The germline CDR1 and CDR2 sequences are GTSNPN and SVGIG (reference sequence). The length of the CDR3 is 15 residues. V was shortened by 0 bases and J by 0 bases, with 9 bases between the two germline ends. The CDR3 DNA sequence: TGTGCCTGGAGTGTAATGGGTAACTCTGGAAACACCATATATTTT. The encoded protein is CAWSVMGNSGNTIYF.

The chain carries TRBV29-1 and TRBJ2-7; D unclear. Per germline, CDR1 SQVTM and CDR2 ANQGSEA. Trimming pared 3 bases from V and 4 bases from J, leaving 4 bases between. CDR3 length: 10 residues. CDR3 region: CSVEDYEQYF. The CDR3 DNA follows: TGCAGCGTTGAGGATTACGAGCAGTACTTC.

A single count supports this clone. The J gene is TRBJ1-3, the V gene TRBV7-2; D remains ambiguous. Trimming pared 1 base from V and 4 bases from J, leaving 8 bases between. Germline CDR1 SGHTA, CDR2 FQGNSA. CDR3 length: 14 residues. This CDR3 is CASSLDRSGNTIYF. CDR3 sequence (DNA): TGTGCCAGCAGCTTAGACAGATCGGGAAACACCATATATTTT.

This sequence joins TRBV9 and TRBJ2-2; D not resolved. V lost 4 bases and J 5 bases, leaving 12 bases between the germline ends. CDR3 length equals 14 residues. CDR1 SGDLS and CDR2 YYNGEE come from the germline V gene. Written as DNA, the CDR3 is TGTGCCAGCAGCAACGATTTTAGGACCGGGGAGCTGTTTTTT. The encoded protein is CASSNDFRTGELFF.

V gene TRBV5-1 combines with J gene TRBJ2-7; D ambiguous. Per the germline V gene, CDR1 is SGHRS and CDR2 is YFSETQ. V shed 0 bases and J shed 0 bases, with 7 bases lying between them. This CDR3 spans 14 amino acids. The CDR3: CASSLGSSSYEQYF. CDR3 DNA: TGCGCCAGCAGCTTGGGGAGTAGCTCCTACGAGCAGTACTTC.

This rearrangement joins TRBV30 to TRBJ1-5; TRBD1 might be the D (5 bases). The germline gives CDR1 GTSNPN, CDR2 SVGIG (reference sequence). V was trimmed by 0 bases and J by 4 bases, leaving 10 bases between them. The CDR3 sequence is 14 residues long. CDR3 nucleotides: TGTGCCTGGAGTGTAGGGGCACGTAATCAGCCCCAGCATTTT. Amino acids: CAWSVGARNQPQHF.

The chain has TRBV20-1 and TRBJ1-3; no firm D call. Germline lookup yields CDR1 DFQATT and CDR2 SNEGSKA (reference sequence). V was clipped by 5 bases and J by 0 bases, with 2 bases between them. CDR3 size: 11 residues. The CDR3 DNA reads as TGCAGTGCTTACTCTGGAAACACCATATATTTT. Residues: CSAYSGNTIYF.

The rearrangement uses TRBV20-1 and TRBJ2-5; D call uncertain. CDR3 size: 10 residues. Deletions cut 8 bases from V and 5 bases from J, with 9 bases between. Germline assignment: CDR1 DFQATT and CDR2 SNEGSKA (reference sequence). The CDR3, as DNA: TGCAGTTACGGTGGGGAGACCCAGTACTTC. Its translation is CSYGGETQYF.

The sample holds one count of this clone. J is TRBJ2-7 and V is TRBV5-4; the match to TRBD2 covers 7 bases. With V trimmed by 1 base and J by 4 bases, 8 bases remained unmatched. Germline V gene data show CDR1 as SGHNT and CDR2 as YYREEE (reference sequence). This CDR3 has 15 amino acids. CDR3 DNA sequence: TGTGCCAGCAGCTTGCCGGGGGGTACCCTATACGAGCAGTACTTC. It codes for CASSLPGGTLYEQYF.

This rearrangement joins TRBV2 to TRBJ2-1; no definite D call. V lost 7 bases to trimming and J lost 8 bases, with 21 bases between them. This CDR3 comprises 15 residues. CDR1 and CDR2 (germline): SNHLY, FYNNEI. The CDR3 nucleotides are TGTGCCAGCATTCAGGATAGGATCGTTATCGATGAGCAGTTCTTC. Its translation: CASIQDRIVIDEQFF.

This chain uses TRBV5-4 with TRBJ2-3; 7 nucleotides agree with TRBD2. The CDR3 is made up of 16 amino acids. Germline lookup yields CDR1 SGHNT and CDR2 YYREEE (reference sequence). V was clipped by 2 bases and J by 2 bases; unmatched bases: 8. The CDR3 sequence is CASSFALAALTDTQYF. CDR3 nucleotides: TGTGCCAGCAGCTTTGCTCTAGCGGCGCTCACAGATACGCAGTATTTT.